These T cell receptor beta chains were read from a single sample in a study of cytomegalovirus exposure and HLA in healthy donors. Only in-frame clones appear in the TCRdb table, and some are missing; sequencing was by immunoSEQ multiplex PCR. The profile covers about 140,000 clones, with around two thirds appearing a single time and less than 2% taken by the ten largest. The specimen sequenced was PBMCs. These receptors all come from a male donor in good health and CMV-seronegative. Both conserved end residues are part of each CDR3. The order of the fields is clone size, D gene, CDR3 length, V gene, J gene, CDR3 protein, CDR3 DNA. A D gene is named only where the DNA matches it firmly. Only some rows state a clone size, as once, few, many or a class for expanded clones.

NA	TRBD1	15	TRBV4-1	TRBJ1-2	CASSQASTGVRGYTF	TGCGCCAGCAGCCAAGCTTCGACAGGGGTTCGTGGCTACACCTTC
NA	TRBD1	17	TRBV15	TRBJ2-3	CATSRHRDSPSTDTQYF	TGTGCCACCAGCAGACACCGGGACAGTCCTAGCACAGATACGCAGTATTTT
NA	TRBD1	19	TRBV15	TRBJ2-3	CATSRDKGGQLDSTDTQYF	TGTGCCACCAGCAGAGATAAAGGGGGACAGCTAGATAGCACAGATACGCAGTATTTT
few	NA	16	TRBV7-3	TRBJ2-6	CASSFLPLSGANVLTF	TGTGCCAGCAGCTTCCTACCCTTATCTGGGGCCAACGTCCTGACTTTC
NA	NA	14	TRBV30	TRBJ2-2	CALRRASGTGELFF	TGTGCCCTGCGTAGGGCTTCGGGGACCGGGGAGCTGTTTTTT
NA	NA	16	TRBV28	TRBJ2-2	CASRLYGLGDTGELFF	TGTGCCAGCAGGCTTTATGGCCTCGGGGACACCGGGGAGCTGTTTTTT
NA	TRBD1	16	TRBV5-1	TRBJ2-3	CASSLEDRGGTDTQYF	TGCGCCAGCAGCTTGGAAGACAGGGGTGGAACAGATACGCAGTATTTT
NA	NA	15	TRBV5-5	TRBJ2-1	CASSLAGGEVNEQFF	TGTGCCAGCAGCTTGGCGGGGGGCGAAGTGAATGAGCAGTTCTTC
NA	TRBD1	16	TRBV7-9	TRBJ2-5	CASSASRQGRKETQYF	TGTGCCAGCAGCGCCAGCCGACAGGGGAGGAAGGAGACCCAGTACTTC
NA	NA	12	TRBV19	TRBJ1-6	CASSFGNSPLHF	TGTGCCAGTAGTTTCGGGAATTCACCCCTCCACTTT
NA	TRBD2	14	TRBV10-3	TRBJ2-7	CATNSGFSLYEQYF	TGTGCCACTAATAGCGGGTTCTCCTTATACGAGCAGTACTTC
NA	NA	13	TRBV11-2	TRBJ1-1	CASTQDSGAEAFF	TGTGCCAGCACTCAAGATTCGGGAGCTGAAGCTTTCTTT
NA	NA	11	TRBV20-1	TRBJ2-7	CSAWGLHEQYF	TGCAGTGCCTGGGGCCTCCACGAGCAGTACTTC
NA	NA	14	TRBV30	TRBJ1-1	CAWMVGHMNTEAFF	TGTGCCTGGATGGTGGGACACATGAACACTGAAGCTTTCTTT
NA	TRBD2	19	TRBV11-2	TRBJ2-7	CASSLRGTSGGHPTYEQYF	TGTGCCAGCAGCTTACGGGGGACTAGCGGGGGACACCCCACCTACGAGCAGTACTTC